These 19 T cell receptor beta chains were all obtained from the same sample, sequenced in a study of T cell clonotyping in hematopoietic cell transplantation. The protocol was immunoSEQ multiplex PCR, while the TCRdb copy is restricted to in-frame clones and leaves out a portion. The top ten hold just over 14% of the sample, which has about 5,900 clones, 75% to 85% seen once. Specified time point: recipient sample about 28 days before transplant, after cytoreduction. This specimen was peripheral blood mononuclear cells, taken before stem cell transplant. All receptors derive from a woman aged 50 to 60 with acute myeloid leukemia. Some clones in this sample may be carry-over from other donors' samples.

This clone was picked up one time. The gene calls are TRBV30 and TRBJ1-5; D not resolved. Germline values: CDR1 GTSNPN, CDR2 SVGIG (reference sequence). V was trimmed by 4 bases and J by 0 bases, leaving 13 bases between them. The CDR3 contains 15 residues. DNA of the CDR3: TGTGCCTGGACCCCCTCGAGGGATAGCAATCAGCCCCAGCATTTT. This encodes CAWTPSRDSNQPQHF.

The rearrangement uses TRBV28 and TRBJ2-5, with a tentative D call TRBD1 (5 bases). Germline V gene data show CDR1 as MDHEN and CDR2 as SYDVKM. Trimming took 5 bases from V and 3 from J, leaving 10 bases between them. The CDR3 covers 13 residues. The CDR3 spells CASSVDMEETQYF. Here the CDR3 DNA reads TGTGCCAGCAGTGTGGACATGGAAGAGACCCAGTACTTC.

The chain carries TRBV10-3 and TRBJ1-1; D is unresolved. CDR1 and CDR2 from the germline V gene are ENHRY and SYGVKD. V was clipped by 2 bases and J by 0 bases, with 7 bases between them. This CDR3 is built from 14 residues. The CDR3 coding sequence is TGTGCCATCAGTGAGAGTAGCTTGAACACTGAAGCTTTCTTT. This codes for CAISESSLNTEAFF.

This sequence joins TRBV27 and TRBJ2-5, with a tentative D call TRBD1 (5 bases). Germline loops: CDR1 MNHEY, CDR2 SMNVEV (reference sequence). There are 14 residues in the CDR3. V lost 3 bases to trimming and J lost 6 bases, with 14 bases between them. The CDR3 bases are TGTGCCAGCAGTTTTCAGCAGGGTGGCAAGACCCAGTACTTC. It specifies CASSFQQGGKTQYF.

The chain links TRBV19 to TRBJ1-2; 7 nucleotides match TRBD1. The CDR3 is made up of 13 amino acids. Germline V gives CDR1 LNHDA, CDR2 SQIVND (reference sequence). The J segment lost 3 bases and the V segment lost 4 bases, leaving 2 bases of the junction unmatched. The chain's CDR3 is CASSTDRHYGYTF. CDR3 nucleotides: TGTGCCAGTAGTACGGACAGGCACTATGGCTACACCTTC.

The chain recombines TRBV28 with TRBJ2-1; D is uncertain. The CDR3 has 14 residues. CDR1 and CDR2 (germline): MDHEN, SYDVKM. V lost 6 bases and J 6 bases, leaving 15 bases between the germline ends. This CDR3 is CASSPTRISNEQFF. CDR3 DNA: TGTGCCAGCAGCCCGACTCGAATTTCCAATGAGCAGTTCTTC.

This clone was picked up a small number of times. The chain employs TRBV19 and TRBJ1-5; D might be TRBD1 (5 bases). The CDR3 consists of 13 residues. The ends were cut back, 0 bases at V and 9 bases at J, with 9 bases in the middle. Germline assignment: CDR1 LNHDA and CDR2 SQIVND (reference sequence). The CDR3 DNA sequence: TGTGCCAGTAGTATAGATTTTGGGACGCCCCAGCATTTT. It is translated as CASSIDFGTPQHF. The variable domain in full, completed from reference TRBV19 and TRBJ1-5, reads DGGITQSPKYLFRKEGQNVTLSCEQNLNHDAMYWYRQDPGQGLRLIYYSQIVNDFQKGDIAEGYSVSREKKESFPLTVTSAQKNPTAFYLCASSIDFGTPQHFGDGTRLSIL.

The table lists this clone with a few counts. CDR3 protein: CASSLNRVTYGYTF. CDR3 DNA sequence: TGTGCCAGCAGCTTAAACAGGGTGACCTATGGCTACACCTTC. The chain carries TRBV7-2 and TRBJ1-2; tentative D call: TRBD1 (6 bases). Germline V gene sequence: CDR1 SGHTA, CDR2 FQGNSA. CDR3 size: 14 residues. V lost 2 bases to trimming and J lost 4 bases, with 11 bases between them.

The rearrangement uses TRBV12-5 and TRBJ2-2, with 7 bases lining up with TRBD2. V was pared by 4 bases and J by 2 bases, with 4 bases of the junction left unmatched. The CDR3 covers 15 residues. Germline V CDR1 and CDR2: LGHNT, FRNRAP. CDR3 nucleotide sequence: TGTGCTAGTGGTTCCTGGACTAGAAACACCGGGGAGCTGTTTTTT. Translation gives CASGSWTRNTGELFF.

The chain joins TRBV19 to TRBJ1-1; a weak D match, TRBD1 (5 bases). This CDR3 spans 13 amino acids. Trimming pared 3 bases from V and 3 bases from J, leaving 8 bases between. CDR1 is LNHDA and CDR2 is SQIVND in the germline V gene (reference sequence). CDR3 sequence: CASSILRDTEAFF. In nucleotides, the CDR3 is TGTGCCAGTAGTATCCTCAGGGACACTGAAGCTTTCTTT.

The gene calls are TRBV7-6 and TRBJ2-3, with 9 bases lining up with TRBD1. CDR3 length equals 16 residues. V dropped 0 bases and J dropped 5; count of bases not matched to a gene: 6. Per the germline V gene, CDR1 is SGHVS and CDR2 is FNYEAQ. The CDR3 DNA follows: TGTGCCAGCAGCTTAGCGGGGGACAGGGTGGGAGATACGCAGTATTTT. It is translated as CASSLAGDRVGDTQYF.

The chain employs TRBV6-5 and TRBJ1-5, with 8 bases lining up with TRBD1. J gave up 1 base and V 6 bases, and 5 bases lay outside the gene matches. The CDR3 totals 15 residues. Germline V gene data show CDR1 as MNHEY and CDR2 as SVGAGI. The CDR3 sequence: CASRGQGPSNQPQHF. The CDR3 DNA is TGTGCCAGCAGAGGACAGGGTCCAAGCAATCAGCCCCAGCATTTT.

The V call is TRBV5-4, the J call TRBJ1-2; unclear D gene. This CDR3 is 15 amino acids long. V lost 2 bases and J lost 1, with 12 bases in between. Germline V lookup: CDR1 SGHNT, CDR2 YYREEE (reference sequence). The DNA for the CDR3 is TGTGCCAGCAGCTTAATAAGCGACGTTAACTATGGCTACACCTTC. Protein sequence: CASSLISDVNYGYTF.

J is TRBJ2-3 and V is TRBV4-3; 13 nucleotides align to TRBD2. V was clipped by 3 bases and J by 0 bases; unmatched bases: 6. There are 18 residues in the CDR3. Germline CDR1 LGHNA, CDR2 YSLEER. This chain's CDR3 is CASSQGTSGALSTDTQYF. CDR3 DNA sequence: TGCGCCAGCAGCCAGGGGACTAGCGGGGCCCTTAGCACAGATACGCAGTATTTT.

The chain combines TRBV6-6 with TRBJ1-5; D unresolved. The CDR3 has 14 residues. Germline V lookup: CDR1 MNHNY, CDR2 SVGAGI (reference sequence). Trimming shortened V by 2 bases and J by 2 bases, and 7 bases separated the two germline ends. The CDR3 nucleotides read TGTGCCAGCAGTTACGCTCAGGGCAATCAGCCCCAGCATTTT. It yields the protein CASSYAQGNQPQHF.

The CDR3 is CASRMRTSASDEQFF. The CDR3 bases are TGTGCCAGCAGGATGAGGACTAGCGCTAGCGATGAGCAGTTCTTC. The chain uses TRBV9 and TRBJ2-1; 9 bases align to TRBD2. The germline V gene encodes CDR1 SGDLS and CDR2 YYNGEE. With V trimmed by 5 bases and J by 8 bases, 11 bases remained unmatched. This CDR3 has 15 amino acids.

The chain carries TRBV5-8 and TRBJ2-1, with 9 bases that match TRBD1. Germline V CDR1 and CDR2: SGHTS, YDEGEE. CDR3 length: 14 residues. Germline trimming cut 4 bases from V and 8 bases from J; bases unmatched to any gene: 7. The CDR3 loop is CASSQDRGVDEQFF. The CDR3 coding sequence is TGTGCCAGCAGCCAAGACAGGGGGGTCGATGAGCAGTTCTTC.

This clone occurred a few times. J is TRBJ2-7 and V is TRBV5-5; TRBD1 matches at 9 bases. The CDR3 has 17 residues. The junction had 12 bases not matched to a gene; V was cut back by 3 bases and J by 2 bases. The germline V gene has CDR1 SGHKS and CDR2 YYEKEE (reference sequence). The CDR3 DNA reads as TGTGCCAGCAGCTACGGGACAGGGCCCATGGGAACCTACGAGCAGTACTTC. Translating it yields CASSYGTGPMGTYEQYF.

CDR3 in amino acids: CASSIRGQGANYGYTF. CDR3 nucleotide sequence: TGTGCCAGTAGTATTCGGGGACAGGGGGCTAACTATGGCTACACCTTC. The J gene is TRBJ1-2, the V gene TRBV19; 11 bases map to TRBD1. The V segment lost 3 bases and the J segment 0 bases; nucleotides outside the gene matches: 3. The CDR3 extends over 16 amino acids. Per germline, CDR1 LNHDA and CDR2 SQIVND (reference sequence).